These 11 T cell receptor beta chains originate from one sample sequenced in a study of blood T cells in healthy people across ages. A second PCR, run for roughly 7 to 11 cycles, used a sample-barcoded 5' primer plus a J-beta primer mix. MiXCR was run by TCRdb on the 5' RACE reads, yielding one entry per CDR3 protein. Of fewer than 2,000,000 distinct CDR3 sequences in the sample, about 31% were seen once. Specimen: blood. The receptors originated from a woman aged 25 to 39 in good health.

The rearrangement links TRBV6-4 to TRBJ2-1; 7 bases are shared with TRBD2. Germline CDR1 MRHNA, CDR2 SNTAGT. This CDR3 contains 13 residues. Trimming took 5 bases from V and 10 from J; bases not matched to a gene: 8. CDR3 sequence: CASSNGLGAEQFF. The CDR3 nucleotides are TGTGCCAGCAGTAATGGACTAGGAGCAGAGCAGTTCTTC.

This clonotype was seen a handful of times. The CDR3 DNA reads TGTGCCAGCAGCGCAGGACTGGCGGGGGCCTACAATGAGCAGTTCTTC. This sequence encodes CASSAGLAGAYNEQFF. The V and J genes are TRBV9 and TRBJ2-1; 7 bases match TRBD2. There are 16 residues in the CDR3. The germline gives CDR1 SGDLS, CDR2 YYNGEE. V dropped 3 bases and J dropped 2; count of bases not matched to a gene: 8.

V and J are TRBV7-2 and TRBJ2-2, with TRBD2 identical over 8 bases. Germline assignment: CDR1 SGHTA and CDR2 FQGNSA. Unmatched junction bases numbered 4, after V lost 3 bases and J lost 1 base. The CDR3 length is 16 residues. The CDR3 nucleotides are TGTGCCAGCAGCTTTATACTAGCGGTGAACACCGGGGAGCTGTTTTTT. This gives the protein CASSFILAVNTGELFF. Variable domain in full (rest from reference TRBV7-2 and TRBJ2-2): GAGVSQSPSNKVTEKGKDVELRCDPISGHTALYWYRQSLGQGLEFLIYFQGNSAPDKSGLPSDRFSAERTGGSVSTLTIQRTQQEDSAVYLCASSFILAVNTGELFFGEGSRLTVL.

This clonotype was seen at least ten times. This chain uses TRBV15 with TRBJ2-5; D remains ambiguous. Trimming cost V 9 bases and J 5 bases, with 16 bases left between them. Per germline, CDR1 LNHNV and CDR2 YYDKDF (reference sequence). This CDR3 is built from 13 residues. The CDR3 loop is CATRRILEETQYF. In nucleotides, the CDR3 is TGTGCCACGCGGCGCATACTTGAGGAGACCCAGTACTTC.

This clonotype turned up a few times. The CDR3 DNA sequence: TGTGCCATCAGTGACACCCTTAGCAATCAGCCCCAGCATTTT. Encoded protein: CAISDTLSNQPQHF. The chain has TRBV10-3 and TRBJ1-5, with no clear D. The germline V gene encodes CDR1 ENHRY and CDR2 SYGVKD. This CDR3 has 14 residues. The V gene lost 3 bases and the J gene lost 0 bases, with 6 bases spanning the gap.

This clonotype was seen more than once but under ten times. The V call is TRBV18, the J call TRBJ2-7; possibly TRBD1 for D (6 bases). This CDR3 contains 14 residues. V was shortened by 3 bases and J by 3 bases, with 12 bases between the two germline ends. Germline CDR1 is KGHSH and CDR2 is LQKENI. The CDR3 DNA is TGTGCCAGCTCACCTCTCTGGGACATCTACGAGCAGTACTTC. Its protein product is CASSPLWDIYEQYF.

The V gene is TRBV27, the J gene TRBJ2-1; 11 nucleotides line up with TRBD2. Germline values: CDR1 MNHEY, CDR2 SMNVEV (reference sequence). The CDR3 consists of 15 residues. The ends lost 6 bases at V and 9 bases at J; junction bases unmatched: 10. In nucleotides, the CDR3 is TGTGCCAGCAGGCCGACTAGCGGGATGGTTGTTGAGCAGTTCTTC. It is translated as CASRPTSGMVVEQFF.

This clonotype was seen at least ten times. The CDR3 sequence: CASSQDSTLQYF. In DNA, the CDR3 is TGCGCCAGCAGCCAAGATAGTACACTTCAGTACTTC. The chain is built from TRBV4-1 and TRBJ2-5; no clear D gene. There are 12 residues in the CDR3. Germline CDR1 MGHRA, CDR2 YSYEKL. Trimming pared 0 bases from V and 11 bases from J, leaving 10 bases between.

This clonotype was seen only a few times. The gene calls are TRBV27 and TRBJ2-7; D might be TRBD2 (6 bases). Germline values: CDR1 MNHEY, CDR2 SMNVEV (reference sequence). Trimming took 6 bases from V and 2 from J, leaving 14 bases between them. CDR3 length: 14 residues. The CDR3 region is CASSPSTRAYEQYF. The CDR3, as DNA: TGTGCCAGCAGCCCCTCGACTAGGGCCTACGAGCAGTACTTC.

The chain combines TRBV27 with TRBJ2-7, with D tentatively TRBD2 (6 bases). Germline-derived CDR1 and CDR2 are MNHEY and SMNVEV (reference sequence). The length of the CDR3 is 14 residues. V shed 5 bases and J shed 3 bases, with 14 bases lying between them. This CDR3 reads CASSHAGRSYEQYF. CDR3 in DNA: TGTGCCAGCAGTCATGCGGGACGGAGCTACGAGCAGTACTTC.

This chain joins TRBV12-3 or TRBV12-4 and TRBJ2-7; D possibly matches TRBD1 or TRBD2 (7 bases each). The CDR3 has 14 amino acids. Trimming left V 3 bases short and J 2 bases short, with 11 bases between. The CDR3 bases are TGTGCCAGCAGTTTCAGGGGGGGAACCTACGAGCAGTACTTC. Translation: CASSFRGGTYEQYF.